This entry is about one TCR beta chain. The antigen is undetermined. This CDR3 contains 15 residues. V lost 2 bases and J lost 0, with 9 bases in between. CDR1 SGHVS and CDR2 FNYEAQ come from the germline V gene. Using immunoSEQ multiplex PCR, the repertoire was profiled, and TCRdb retains in-frame clones only, with some absent. This sample has about 50,000 clones, with about 90% found just once. The source of the sample is a study of OX40 agonist ivuxolimab in advanced cancers. Background on the study: Averaging 60 years in age, with a range of roughly 20 to 80, the cohort was 82.7% male. Earlier treatment with anti-PD-1, anti-PD-L1 or anti-CTLA-4 was permitted, and 35% to 45% had received some.

Study observations and caveats: Relative to CD4+, CD8+ T cells held more expanded clones on average. Within 6 weeks, CD4+ and CD8+ blood T cells expanded clonally at 0.1 to 3.0 mg/kg.

The gene calls are TRBV7-6 and TRBJ2-3; D not certain. The sequence was collected from an adult with an advanced solid tumor such as melanoma, head and neck, liver or kidney cancer. Here the sequenced sample was CD4+ or CD8+ T cells sorted from blood, taken in a trial of the OX40 agonist ivuxolimab. The CDR3 protein is CASSLNRPSTDTQYF. The CDR3 DNA follows: TGTGCCAGCAGCTTAAACAGACCTAGCACAGATACGCAGTATTTT. The whole variable domain, remainder taken from reference TRBV7-6 and TRBJ2-3, is GAGVSQSPRYKVTKRGQDVALRCDPISGHVSLYWYRQALGQGPEFLTYFNYEAQQDKSGLPNDRFSAERPEGSISTLTIQRTEQRDSAMYRCASSLNRPSTDTQYFGPGTRLTVL.